What follows are 19 T cell receptor beta chains derived from one specimen sequenced in a study of T-cell reconstitution after alpha-beta-depleted transplantation in children (dated by TCRdb to the mid-2010s). Library preparation employed PCR. The sequencing machine was an Illumina HiSeq 2500. Molecular barcoding was employed in the preparation of TCR libraries, with unique molecular identifiers being used to normalize TCRbeta repertoire quantification. Using fastp trimming at Q25 and MiXCR clonotype assembly, TCRdb reanalyzed the public sequencing data and kept in-frame beta chains. Every entry covers one CDR3 protein and lists the most common genes and DNA from its rows. The sample table contains around 400,000 distinct CDR3 sequences; only one count was recorded for roughly 11% of them. The ten largest clonotypes hold roughly 5% of the sample. The sample in question was PBMCs from the stem cell graft donor, obtained from the stem cell graft. The receptors come from a human donor who donated a stem cell graft to a child with acute myeloid leukemia.

On this clonotype: This may be a read error: a much more frequent sequence differs by one nucleotide. The rearrangement joins TRBV11-2 to TRBJ2-5, with D perhaps matching TRBD1 or TRBD2 (5 bases each). Trimming removed 3 bases at V and 7 bases at J, with 12 bases between. Germline CDR1 is SGHAT and CDR2 is FQNNGV. This CDR3 region has 13 residues. CDR3 residues: CASSFGGEGTQYF. In DNA form, the CDR3 reads TGTGCCAGCAGCTTTGGGGGAGAGGGGACCCAGTACTTC.

Note on this clonotype: The CDR3 end shows no conserved phenylalanine or tryptophan, and so a read error is likely. The chain is built from TRBV5-5 and TRBJ1-5, with D perhaps TRBD1 (5 bases). Germline CDR1 and CDR2: SGHKS and YYEKEE (reference sequence). Trimming shortened V by 4 bases and J by 0 bases, and 11 bases separated the two germline ends. The CDR3 loop spans 15 amino acids. The CDR3 here is CASSQDTYSNQPQHL. CDR3 DNA sequence: TGTGCCAGCAGCCAGGACACTTATAGCAATCAGCCCCAGCATTTG.

The CDR3 coding sequence is TGTGCCAGCAGCTTAGGTGGGGGGGCCCGAGGGGAGCAGTTCTTC. This sequence encodes CASSLGGGARGEQFF. This chain connects TRBV7-2 to TRBJ2-1, with D possibly being TRBD2 (7 bases). Trimming removed 1 base at V and 10 bases at J, with 17 bases between. The CDR3 runs 15 residues. CDR1 SGHTA and CDR2 FQGNSA come from the germline V gene.

The chain links TRBV7-2 to TRBJ2-3; TRBD2 matches 8 bases. The CDR3 is 16 amino acids. J gave up 4 bases and V 4 bases, and 10 bases lay outside the gene matches. Looked up from germline, CDR1 is SGHTA and CDR2 is FQGNSA. This CDR3 reads CASSSGPGGPPDTQYF. The CDR3 coding sequence is TGTGCCAGCAGCTCCGGGCCGGGAGGGCCGCCAGATACGCAGTATTTT.

The genes are TRBV20-1 and TRBJ1-5; 8 bases fit TRBD1. From germline, CDR1 is DFQATT and CDR2 SNEGSKA (reference sequence). This CDR3 region has 16 residues. The V gene end was trimmed by 4 bases and the J gene end by 9 bases; junction bases not matched to a gene: 17. The CDR3 region is CSAIRSGGGNDPPQHF. In DNA, the CDR3 is TGCAGTGCTATCCGCTCAGGGGGCGGGAATGATCCGCCCCAGCATTTT.

The genes are TRBV15 and TRBJ2-3; 8 bases line up with TRBD2. CDR1 and CDR2 from the germline V gene are LNHNV and YYDKDF (reference sequence). This CDR3 contains 16 residues. V was pared by 1 base and J by 5 bases, with 8 bases of the junction left unmatched. The CDR3 is CATSRGGRGAKDTQYF. CDR3 DNA sequence: TGTGCCACCAGCAGAGGTGGGCGGGGGGCCAAAGATACGCAGTATTTT.

This clonotype was detected only a few times. This rearrangement joins TRBV29-1 to TRBJ2-2, with D possibly matching TRBD1 (6 bases). Per germline, CDR1 SQVTM and CDR2 ANQGSEA. The length of the CDR3 is 14 residues. V dropped 1 base and J dropped 6 bases, with 12 bases sitting between them. The CDR3 bases are TGCAGCGTTGAAGGACCACAGGGTCCCGGGGAGCTGTTTTTT. Its translation is CSVEGPQGPGELFF.

The chain is built from TRBV29-1 and TRBJ1-2, with a possible D match to TRBD1 (5 bases). The V and J ends lost 3 bases and 1 base respectively, with 15 bases between them. The germline CDR1 and CDR2 sequences are SQVTM and ANQGSEA. CDR3 length equals 15 residues. CDR3 sequence reads: CSVDPGLSFNYGYTF. The CDR3 DNA sequence: TGCAGCGTTGACCCGGGACTATCATTTAACTATGGCTACACCTTC.

This clonotype was picked up many times. In DNA, the CDR3 is TGCGCCAGCAGCTGGGGCCGGACAGGGGGCACAGATACGCAGTATTTT. It specifies CASSWGRTGGTDTQYF. V usage is TRBV5-1 and J usage is TRBJ2-3; 9 nucleotides agree with TRBD1. This CDR3 region has 16 residues. Looked up from germline, CDR1 is SGHRS and CDR2 is YFSETQ. The trim removed 3 bases at V and 1 base at J, leaving 6 bases unmatched.

The sample holds a few counts of this clonotype. This rearrangement joins TRBV12-3 or TRBV12-4 to TRBJ2-5, with D uncertain. Trimming cost V 8 bases and J 5 bases, with 12 bases left between them. CDR3 length: 12 amino acids. Here the CDR3 reads CASSPGPETQYF. CDR3 nucleotide sequence: TGTGCCAGCTCACCGGGCCCGGAGACCCAGTACTTC.

The chain employs TRBV5-1 and TRBJ2-3; D is undetermined. V dropped 0 bases and J dropped 1 base, with 9 bases sitting between them. The CDR3 sequence is 15 residues long. Germline V lookup: CDR1 SGHRS, CDR2 YFSETQ. The CDR3 reads CASSLASPGTDTQYF. CDR3 DNA: TGCGCCAGCAGCTTGGCGAGTCCCGGCACAGATACGCAGTATTTT.

This clonotype was picked up many times. The rearrangement uses TRBV29-1 and TRBJ1-1; no definite D call. Trimming took off 5 bases at V and 7 bases at J, with 11 bases between the two ends. This CDR3 contains 11 residues. The V gene's germline CDR1 is SQVTM and CDR2 ANQGSEA. In nucleotides, the CDR3 is TGCAGCGTTTCCGGGCGGGATGAAGCTTTCTTT. This encodes CSVSGRDEAFF.

This clonotype was detected a few times. The chain links TRBV29-1 to TRBJ1-2; 9 bases are a match to TRBD1. Germline V gives CDR1 SQVTM, CDR2 ANQGSEA. The CDR3 is 16 residues long. The ends lost 2 bases at V and 0 bases at J; junction bases unmatched: 7. The chain's CDR3 is CSVETGTGPTNYGYTF. CDR3 DNA: TGCAGCGTTGAAACCGGGACAGGGCCTACTAACTATGGCTACACCTTC.

This clonotype was recorded a few times. The chain combines TRBV3-1 with TRBJ2-3; TRBD2 is a possible D gene (5 bases). V was clipped by 2 bases and J by 0 bases, with 9 bases between them. Per germline, CDR1 LGHDT and CDR2 YNNKEL (reference sequence). CDR3 size: 15 residues. CDR3 amino acids: CASSQWERSTDTQYF. CDR3 DNA sequence: TGTGCCAGCAGCCAATGGGAGAGGAGCACAGATACGCAGTATTTT.

This clonotype was counted once. The chain has TRBV23-1 and TRBJ2-7; D perhaps matches TRBD1 (6 bases). TRBV23-1 is an ORF for which the function is uncertain. Trimming stripped 3 bases from V and 3 bases from J, with 12 bases between. This CDR3 comprises 14 residues. Here the CDR3 DNA reads TGCGCCAGCAGTCAGAGCGGACAGCTCTACGAGCAGTACGTC. Translation gives CASSQSGQLYEQYV.

To note about this clonotype: Sequence at one end of the junction differs from germline and may be a read error. This chain joins TRBV7-2 and TRBJ2-2, with 11 bases that match TRBD2. There are 15 residues in the CDR3. CDR1 and CDR2 from the germline V gene are SGHTA and FQGNSA. The CDR3 region is CASSVVAGGPGGLFF. The CDR3 DNA follows: TGTGCCAGCAGCGTCGTAGCGGGAGGGCCCGGGGGGCTGTTTTTT.

The chain carries TRBV29-1 and TRBJ2-7, with a weak D call TRBD1 (6 bases). Trimming took off 6 bases at V and 3 bases at J, with 18 bases between the two ends. The CDR3 covers 14 residues. The germline V gene encodes CDR1 SQVTM and CDR2 ANQGSEA. CDR3 bases: TGCAGCGTCACTGAATGGACAGCCGACTACGAGCAGTACTTC. Translating gives CSVTEWTADYEQYF.

The chain joins TRBV4-3 to TRBJ2-7; D is tentatively TRBD1 or TRBD2 (5 bases each). CDR3 size: 14 residues. Germline-derived CDR1 and CDR2 are LGHNA and YSLEER. Between the trimmed V and J ends, which lost 4 bases and 5 bases, there was a span of 15 bases. The CDR3 is CASSPMRGADEQYF. The CDR3 nucleotides are TGCGCCAGCAGCCCGATGAGAGGGGCAGACGAGCAGTACTTC.

The sample holds a few counts of this clonotype. V and J are TRBV2 and TRBJ1-4; 8 nucleotides agree with TRBD1. Germline values: CDR1 SNHLY, CDR2 FYNNEI. This CDR3 region has 13 residues. V trimming: 5 bases; J trimming: 8 bases; junction bases outside the gene matches: 4. In DNA, the CDR3 is TGTGCCAGCAGTCAACAGGGGGGAGAAAAACTGTTTTTT. It codes for CASSQQGGEKLFF.